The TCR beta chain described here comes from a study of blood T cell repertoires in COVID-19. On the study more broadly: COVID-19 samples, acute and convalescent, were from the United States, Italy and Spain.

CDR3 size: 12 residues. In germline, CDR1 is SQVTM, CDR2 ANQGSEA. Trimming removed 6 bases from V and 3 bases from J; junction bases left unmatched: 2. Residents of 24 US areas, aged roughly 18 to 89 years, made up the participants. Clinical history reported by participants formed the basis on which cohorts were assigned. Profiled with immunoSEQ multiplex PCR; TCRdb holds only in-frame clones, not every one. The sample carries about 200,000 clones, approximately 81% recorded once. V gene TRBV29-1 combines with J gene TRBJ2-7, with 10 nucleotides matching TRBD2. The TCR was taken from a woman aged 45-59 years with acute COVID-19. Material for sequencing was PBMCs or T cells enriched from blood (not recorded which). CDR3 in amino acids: CSVLAGGYEQYF. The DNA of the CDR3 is TGCAGCGTCTTAGCGGGGGGCTACGAGCAGTACTTC.